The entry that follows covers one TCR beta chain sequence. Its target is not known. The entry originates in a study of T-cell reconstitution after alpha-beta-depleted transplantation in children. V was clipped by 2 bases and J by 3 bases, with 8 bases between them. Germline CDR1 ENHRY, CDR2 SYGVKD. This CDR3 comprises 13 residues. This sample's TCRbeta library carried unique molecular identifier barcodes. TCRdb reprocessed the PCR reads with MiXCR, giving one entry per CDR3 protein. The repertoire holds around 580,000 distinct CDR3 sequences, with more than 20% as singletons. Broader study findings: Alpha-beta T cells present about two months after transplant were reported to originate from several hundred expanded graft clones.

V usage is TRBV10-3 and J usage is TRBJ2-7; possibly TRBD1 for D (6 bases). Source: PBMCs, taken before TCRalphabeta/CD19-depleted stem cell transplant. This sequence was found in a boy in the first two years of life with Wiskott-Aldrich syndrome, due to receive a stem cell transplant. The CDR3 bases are TGTGCCATCAGTGAGCCGGGACACTACGAGCAGTACTTC. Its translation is CAISEPGHYEQYF.